A selection of T cell receptor beta chains follows, all from one sample in a study of cytomegalovirus exposure and HLA in healthy donors. TCRdb keeps only in-frame clones here, not all; method: immunoSEQ multiplex PCR. Of over 95,000 clones listed, 65% to 80% were seen once; the top ten hold approximately 11%. The sample consisted of PBMCs. The origin of the receptors is a man aged 35-49 years in good health and CMV-seropositive. CDR3s include the opening cysteine and the closing phenylalanine or tryptophan. D genes are given only for firm matches. Size values are once, few and many counts, or a class for expanded clones, and some rows have none.

v_call: TRBV4-1
j_call: TRBJ1-3
d_call: .
clone_size: .
cdr3_nt: TGCGCCAGCAGCGCCCAGGCTACCTCTGGAAACACCATATATTTT
cdr3_aa: CASSAQATSGNTIYF

v_call: TRBV11-3
j_call: TRBJ2-1
d_call: TRBD1
clone_size: .
cdr3_nt: TGTGCCAGCAGCGAAACCGGGACAGGGGGTGAGCAGTTCTTC
cdr3_aa: CASSETGTGGEQFF

v_call: TRBV6-5
j_call: TRBJ2-3
d_call: .
clone_size: .
cdr3_nt: TGTGCCAGCAGTTACTCCGCTGGTCGGGCAGATACGCAGTATTTT
cdr3_aa: CASSYSAGRADTQYF

v_call: TRBV5-1
j_call: TRBJ1-1
d_call: TRBD1
clone_size: .
cdr3_nt: TGCGCCAGCAGTTCGACAGGGGCTAAGAACACTGAAGCTTTCTTT
cdr3_aa: CASSSTGAKNTEAFF

v_call: TRBV5-1
j_call: TRBJ2-3
d_call: TRBD2
clone_size: .
cdr3_nt: TGCGCCAGCAGCTTGGGACTAGCGGGGGCGGTAGATACGCAGTATTTT
cdr3_aa: CASSLGLAGAVDTQYF

v_call: TRBV28
j_call: TRBJ1-5
d_call: TRBD1
clone_size: .
cdr3_nt: TGTGCCAGCAGTTTCACAGGGGGCCCCAATCAGCCCCAGCATTTT
cdr3_aa: CASSFTGGPNQPQHF

v_call: TRBV6-5
j_call: TRBJ1-1
d_call: .
clone_size: .
cdr3_nt: TGTGCCAGCAGTTACCAGGGTACCACTGAAGCTTTCTTT
cdr3_aa: CASSYQGTTEAFF

v_call: TRBV7-6
j_call: TRBJ2-1
d_call: .
clone_size: few
cdr3_nt: TGTGCCAGCAGCTCCAGGGGCCGAGTGAACAATGAGCAGTTCTTC
cdr3_aa: CASSSRGRVNNEQFF

v_call: TRBV5-4
j_call: TRBJ1-4
d_call: TRBD1
clone_size: .
cdr3_nt: TGTGCCAGCAGCTCCACAGGGGGGGAGGAAAAACTGTTTTTT
cdr3_aa: CASSSTGGEEKLFF

v_call: TRBV2
j_call: TRBJ2-7
d_call: TRBD1
clone_size: .
cdr3_nt: TGTGCCAGCAGCTCGACAGGGGCCCGCTACGAGCAGTACTTC
cdr3_aa: CASSSTGARYEQYF

v_call: TRBV6-5
j_call: TRBJ1-1
d_call: .
clone_size: .
cdr3_nt: TGTGCCAGCAGTTTCGGAGTAGGGAACACTGAAGCTTTCTTT
cdr3_aa: CASSFGVGNTEAFF

v_call: TRBV27
j_call: TRBJ2-7
d_call: TRBD1
clone_size: few
cdr3_nt: TGTGCCAGCAGTCCGGACAGGGGTTCCTACGAGCAGTACTTC
cdr3_aa: CASSPDRGSYEQYF

v_call: TRBV6-5
j_call: TRBJ1-4
d_call: .
clone_size: .
cdr3_nt: TGTGCCAGCACCAACGGGGTCGGTGAAAAACTGTTTTTT
cdr3_aa: CASTNGVGEKLFF

v_call: TRBV21-1
j_call: TRBJ2-2
d_call: .
clone_size: .
cdr3_nt: TGTGCCAGCAGCAAAGTTCTGAGCACCGGGGAGCTGTTTTTT
cdr3_aa: CASSKVLSTGELFF

v_call: TRBV9
j_call: TRBJ2-1
d_call: .
clone_size: .
cdr3_nt: TGTGCCAGCAGCGGCCGTCGTGGGCTTTACAATGAGCAGTTCTTC
cdr3_aa: CASSGRRGLYNEQFF

v_call: TRBV28
j_call: TRBJ1-5
d_call: .
clone_size: .
cdr3_nt: TGTGCCAGCAGTTTTGAAGCCAGGGGTCAGCCCCAGCATTTT
cdr3_aa: CASSFEARGQPQHF

v_call: TRBV7-3
j_call: TRBJ2-1
d_call: TRBD2
clone_size: .
cdr3_nt: TGTGCCAGCAGTCCGAATCTAGCGGGCCCATACAATGAGCAGTTCTTC
cdr3_aa: CASSPNLAGPYNEQFF

v_call: TRBV5-5
j_call: TRBJ2-2
d_call: TRBD2
clone_size: .
cdr3_nt: TGTGCCAGCAGCTCACTAGCGGGGGCGAACACCGGGGAGCTGTTTTTT
cdr3_aa: CASSSLAGANTGELFF

v_call: TRBV7-2
j_call: TRBJ1-3
d_call: .
clone_size: .
cdr3_nt: TGTGCCAGCAGCTCCACAGGGTCTTACTCTGGAAACACCATATATTTT
cdr3_aa: CASSSTGSYSGNTIYF

v_call: TRBV5-1
j_call: TRBJ2-5
d_call: TRBD2
clone_size: .
cdr3_nt: TGCGCCAGCAGCCAAGGCGGAGCGGGGGGACGAGAGACCCAGTACTTC
cdr3_aa: CASSQGGAGGRETQYF

v_call: TRBV2
j_call: TRBJ1-6
d_call: .
clone_size: .
cdr3_nt: TGTGCCAGCAACGGGATCCGGTCCTATAATTCACCCCTCCACTTT
cdr3_aa: CASNGIRSYNSPLHF

v_call: TRBV6-5
j_call: TRBJ2-7
d_call: .
clone_size: .
cdr3_nt: TGTGCCAGCAGTAACCTATTGGCCTACGAGCAGTACTTC
cdr3_aa: CASSNLLAYEQYF

v_call: TRBV6-4
j_call: TRBJ2-3
d_call: .
clone_size: .
cdr3_nt: TGTGCCAGCAGTGACGGAGTGGGCACAGATACGCAGTATTTT
cdr3_aa: CASSDGVGTDTQYF

v_call: TRBV28
j_call: TRBJ1-6
d_call: TRBD1
clone_size: .
cdr3_nt: TGTGCCAGCAGACTGAAGACAGGGAGGAATTCACCCCTCCACTTT
cdr3_aa: CASRLKTGRNSPLHF

v_call: TRBV4-1
j_call: TRBJ2-6
d_call: .
clone_size: .
cdr3_nt: TGCGCCAGCAGCCAAGTTCCAGGGTCTGGGGCCAACGTCCTGACTTTC
cdr3_aa: CASSQVPGSGANVLTF

v_call: TRBV28
j_call: TRBJ1-5
d_call: .
clone_size: .
cdr3_nt: TGTGCCAGCATGGGGGGGATCAATCAGCCCCAGCATTTT
cdr3_aa: CASMGGINQPQHF

v_call: TRBV4-1
j_call: TRBJ1-2
d_call: TRBD1
clone_size: .
cdr3_nt: TGCGCCAGCAGCCTTGGGACAGGGGAGGCCTATGGCTACACCTTC
cdr3_aa: CASSLGTGEAYGYTF

v_call: TRBV19
j_call: TRBJ2-5
d_call: .
clone_size: .
cdr3_nt: TGTGCCAGTAGTATAGATCCCCAGGGGAAGACCCAGTACTTC
cdr3_aa: CASSIDPQGKTQYF

v_call: TRBV18
j_call: TRBJ1-3
d_call: .
clone_size: few
cdr3_nt: TGTGCCAGCTCACCACGAGGGAGCGGAAACACCATATATTTT
cdr3_aa: CASSPRGSGNTIYF

v_call: TRBV7-2
j_call: TRBJ1-2
d_call: .
clone_size: .
cdr3_nt: TGTGCCAGCAGCCCGGGGGGCTGGGGTCTCGCTCGGGGCTATGGCTACACCTTC
cdr3_aa: CASSPGGWGLARGYGYTF

v_call: TRBV28
j_call: TRBJ2-1
d_call: .
clone_size: few
cdr3_nt: TGTGCCAGCAGTCAAGGTGGGAGCTCCTACAATGAGCAGTTCTTC
cdr3_aa: CASSQGGSSYNEQFF

v_call: TRBV18
j_call: TRBJ1-2
d_call: .
clone_size: few
cdr3_nt: TGTGCCAGCTCACCAGCGACGATCGCGGCTAACTATGGCTACACCTTC
cdr3_aa: CASSPATIAANYGYTF

v_call: TRBV6-4
j_call: TRBJ2-1
d_call: TRBD2
clone_size: many
cdr3_nt: TGTGCCAGCAGTGGTTCTAGCGGGGCCGATGAGCAGTTCTTC
cdr3_aa: CASSGSSGADEQFF

v_call: TRBV5-1
j_call: TRBJ2-7
d_call: .
clone_size: .
cdr3_nt: TGCGCCAGCAGCTCCGCAGGTCCAGGGGCGCAGATAAAGCAGTACTTC
cdr3_aa: CASSSAGPGAQIKQYF

v_call: TRBV28
j_call: TRBJ1-6
d_call: TRBD1
clone_size: .
cdr3_nt: TGTGCCAGCAGTGCGCCTCGGGGACAGGGGACAAATTCACCCCTCCACTTT
cdr3_aa: CASSAPRGQGTNSPLHF

v_call: TRBV19
j_call: TRBJ2-3
d_call: TRBD2
clone_size: .
cdr3_nt: TGTGCCAGTAGTATCCCCAGCGGGGGAACAGATACGCAGTATTTT
cdr3_aa: CASSIPSGGTDTQYF

v_call: TRBV14
j_call: TRBJ1-2
d_call: .
clone_size: once
cdr3_nt: TGTGCCAGCAGCCGAGACAGTTCCTATGGCTACACCTTC
cdr3_aa: CASSRDSSYGYTF